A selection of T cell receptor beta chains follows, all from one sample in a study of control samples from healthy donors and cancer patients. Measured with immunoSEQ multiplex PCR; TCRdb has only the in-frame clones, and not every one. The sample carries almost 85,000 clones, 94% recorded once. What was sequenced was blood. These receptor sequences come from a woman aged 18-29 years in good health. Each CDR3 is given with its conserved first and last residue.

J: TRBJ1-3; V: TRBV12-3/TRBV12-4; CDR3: CASLARNTIYF
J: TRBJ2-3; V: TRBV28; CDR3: CASSLTLVPGQGSRLAGATQYF
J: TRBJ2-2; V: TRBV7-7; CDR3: CASSFLMTANTGELFF
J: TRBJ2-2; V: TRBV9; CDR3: CASTPGDGSTGELFF
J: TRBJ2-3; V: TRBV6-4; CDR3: CASSVSSGSSDTQYF
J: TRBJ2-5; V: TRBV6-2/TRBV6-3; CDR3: CASSFGEELETQYF
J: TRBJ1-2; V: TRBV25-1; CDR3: CASSDPHNYGYTF
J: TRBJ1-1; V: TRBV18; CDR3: CASSPPRVNTEAFF
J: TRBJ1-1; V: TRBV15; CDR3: CATNVGVNTEAFF
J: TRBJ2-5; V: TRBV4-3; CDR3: CASSQGGLAGQETQYF
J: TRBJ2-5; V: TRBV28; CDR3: CASSLGGQETQYF
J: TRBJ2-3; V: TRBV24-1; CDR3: CATSEVGGFQGDTQYF
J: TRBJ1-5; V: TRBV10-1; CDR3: CASSEGRQPQHF
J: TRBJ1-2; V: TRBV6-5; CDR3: CASSWDRNPNYGYTF
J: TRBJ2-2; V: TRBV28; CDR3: CATFSIPGTGELFF
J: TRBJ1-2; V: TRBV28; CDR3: CASSSPDRLVGYTF